This T cell receptor beta chain derives from a study of T-cell reconstitution after alpha-beta-depleted transplantation in children. Points on this clonotype: Its antigen remains unknown.

Library preparation (for TCRbeta) was performed with unique molecular identifiers. Each CDR3 protein is one row after TCRdb ran MiXCR on the PCR reads. The sample includes some 840,000 distinct CDR3 sequences, 16% of them seen just once. This CDR3 comprises 17 residues. CDR1 is SGHTA and CDR2 is FQGTGA in the germline V gene. Trimming left V 6 bases short and J 0 bases short, with 18 bases between. General observations from the study: Some patients' high day-60 TCRbeta diversity was attributed to recipient cells surviving conditioning. A year post-transplant, T-cell counts and diversity derived mostly from newly produced T cells. Several hundred expanded graft clones reportedly supplied alpha-beta T cells about two months after transplant.

This TCR was sampled from a male patient younger than 18 who had a stem cell transplant for acute lymphoblastic leukemia, so the T cells may come from the graft donor. The chain has TRBV7-3 and TRBJ2-1; D assignment may be TRBD1 or TRBD2 (5 bases each). Sequencing was performed on PBMCs, mostly from graft donor cells, taken 360 days after TCRalphabeta/CD19-depleted stem cell transplant. CDR3 residues: CASSSWGIVSSYNEQFF. DNA for the CDR3: TGTGCCAGCAGTTCGTGGGGGATCGTCAGCTCCTACAATGAGCAGTTCTTC.